What follows is one T cell receptor (beta chain) and its context. The target antigen is unknown. These data originate in a study of post-analysis software for immune sequencing data. Whole-study context: The cohort encompassed relapsing-remitting, secondary progressive and progressive-relapsing multiple sclerosis disease courses.

General study results and limits: TRBV5-6, TRBV5-1 and TRBV20-1 were among 4 or 5 TRBV segments more frequent in patients than controls. The study found significantly lower normalized Chao1 diversity in multiple sclerosis patients than in controls.

TCR beta cDNA libraries included unique molecular identifiers. The T cell input of about 0.85 to 10 million gave about half a million cDNA molecules. TCRdb re-derived calls from the PCR reads in MiXCR, one entry per CDR3 protein. The top ten hold 4.6% of the sample, which has about 820,000 distinct CDR3 sequences, about 57% seen once. Trimming cost V 5 bases and J 2 bases, with 10 bases left between them. Germline values: CDR1 SGHTA, CDR2 FQGNSA. This CDR3 spans 14 amino acids. The receptor was derived from a girl under 18 with multiple sclerosis. The V and J genes are TRBV7-2 and TRBJ1-5, with D maybe TRBD1 (6 bases). Material for sequencing was blood. The CDR3 sequence is CASSQRGGNQPQHF. The CDR3 nucleotides read TGTGCCAGCAGCCAGAGGGGGGGCAATCAGCCCCAGCATTTT.